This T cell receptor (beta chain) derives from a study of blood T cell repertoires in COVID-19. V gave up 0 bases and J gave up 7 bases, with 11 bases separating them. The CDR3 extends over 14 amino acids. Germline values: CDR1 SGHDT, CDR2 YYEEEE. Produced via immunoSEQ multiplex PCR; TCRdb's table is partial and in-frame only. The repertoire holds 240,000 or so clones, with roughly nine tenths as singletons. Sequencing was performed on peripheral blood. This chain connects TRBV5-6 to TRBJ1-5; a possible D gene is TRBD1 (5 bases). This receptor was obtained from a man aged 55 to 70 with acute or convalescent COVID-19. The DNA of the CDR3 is TGTGCCAGCAGCTTGGATAGGGGTGGACAGCCCCAGCATTTT. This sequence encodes CASSLDRGGQPQHF.